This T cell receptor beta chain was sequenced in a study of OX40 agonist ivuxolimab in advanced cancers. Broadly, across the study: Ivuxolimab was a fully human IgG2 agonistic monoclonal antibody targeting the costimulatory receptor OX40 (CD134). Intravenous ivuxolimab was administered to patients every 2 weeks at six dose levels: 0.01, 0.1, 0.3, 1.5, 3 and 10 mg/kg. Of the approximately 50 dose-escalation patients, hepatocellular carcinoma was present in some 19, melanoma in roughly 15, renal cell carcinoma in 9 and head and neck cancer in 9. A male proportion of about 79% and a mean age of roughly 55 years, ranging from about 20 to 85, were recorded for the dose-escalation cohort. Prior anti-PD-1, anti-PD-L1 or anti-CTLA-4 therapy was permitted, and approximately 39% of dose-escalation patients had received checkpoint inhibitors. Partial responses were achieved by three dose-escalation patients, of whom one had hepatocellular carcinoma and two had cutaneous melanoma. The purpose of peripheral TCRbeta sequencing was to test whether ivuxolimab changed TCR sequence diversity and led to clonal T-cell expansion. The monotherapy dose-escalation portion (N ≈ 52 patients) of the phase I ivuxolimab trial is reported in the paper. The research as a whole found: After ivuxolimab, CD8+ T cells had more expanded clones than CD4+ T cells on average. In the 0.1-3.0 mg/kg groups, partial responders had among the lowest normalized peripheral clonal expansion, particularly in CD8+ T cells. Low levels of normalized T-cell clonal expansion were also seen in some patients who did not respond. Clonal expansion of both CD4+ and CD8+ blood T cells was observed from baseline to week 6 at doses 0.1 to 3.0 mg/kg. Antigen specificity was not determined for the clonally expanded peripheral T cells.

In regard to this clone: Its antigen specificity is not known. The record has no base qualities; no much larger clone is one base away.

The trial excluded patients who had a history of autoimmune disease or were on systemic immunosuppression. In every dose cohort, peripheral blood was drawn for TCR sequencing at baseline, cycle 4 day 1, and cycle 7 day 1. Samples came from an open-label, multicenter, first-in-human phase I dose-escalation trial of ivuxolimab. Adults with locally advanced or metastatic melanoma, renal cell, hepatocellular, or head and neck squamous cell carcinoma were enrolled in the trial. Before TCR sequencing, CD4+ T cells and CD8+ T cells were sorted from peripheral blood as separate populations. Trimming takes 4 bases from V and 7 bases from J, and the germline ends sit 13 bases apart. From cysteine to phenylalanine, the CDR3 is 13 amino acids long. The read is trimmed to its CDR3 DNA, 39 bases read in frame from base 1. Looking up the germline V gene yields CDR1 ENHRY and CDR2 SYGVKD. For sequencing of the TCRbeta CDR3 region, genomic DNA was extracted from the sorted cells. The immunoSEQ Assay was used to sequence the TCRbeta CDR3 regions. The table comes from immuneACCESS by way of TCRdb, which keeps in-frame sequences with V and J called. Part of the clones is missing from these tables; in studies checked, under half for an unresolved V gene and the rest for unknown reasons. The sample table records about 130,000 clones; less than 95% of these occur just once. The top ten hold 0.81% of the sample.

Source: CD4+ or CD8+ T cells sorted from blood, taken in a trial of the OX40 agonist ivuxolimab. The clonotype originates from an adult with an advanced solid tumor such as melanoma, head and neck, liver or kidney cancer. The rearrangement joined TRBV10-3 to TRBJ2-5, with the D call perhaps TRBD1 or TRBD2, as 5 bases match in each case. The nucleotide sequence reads TGTGCCATCAGTGTAGGGACCCTCGGGACCCAGTACTTC. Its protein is CAISVGTLGTQYF.